The entry that follows covers one T cell receptor (beta chain) sequence. Its antigen remains unidentified. This sample was included in a study of CD8 T cells in ankylosing spondylitis. Broader study findings: Fewer than ten highly homologous variants made up a TCR beta motif, and this motif appeared characteristic of ankylosing spondylitis blood.

TCRdb itself ran the 5' RACE reads through MiXCR, one entry per CDR3 protein. The sample has about 440,000 distinct CDR3 sequences, 15% to 20% seen once. The CDR3 runs to 18 residues. CDR1 SGHTA and CDR2 FQGTGA come from the germline V gene. Trimming took 3 bases from V and 0 from J, leaving 15 bases between them. The source is a male donor with ankylosing spondylitis. V gene TRBV7-3 combines with J gene TRBJ2-6, with D perhaps TRBD2 (6 bases). Sample: blood, either unsorted or a sorted T cell fraction (not recorded which). The chain's CDR3 is CASSFFAGTFSGANVLTF. For the CDR3, the DNA is TGTGCCAGCAGCTTTTTTGCAGGGACTTTCTCTGGGGCCAACGTCCTGACTTTC.